A selection of T cell receptor beta chains follows, all from one sample in a study of CD8 T cells in ankylosing spondylitis. Each CDR3 protein is one row after TCRdb ran MiXCR on the 5' RACE reads. The sample comprises 200,000 or so distinct CDR3 sequences, 15% to 20% of which are singletons, and 4.3% rests with the top ten. Specimen: blood, either unsorted or a sorted T cell fraction (not recorded which). The receptors originated from a male donor between 10 and 30 years old with ankylosing spondylitis or in good health (not recorded which). Each CDR3 is given with its conserved first and last residue. The order of the fields is J gene, clone size, V gene, D gene, CDR3 protein, CDR3 DNA. The D gene is left open where the match is weak. Where a row states a size, it is once, few, many or the class of an expanded clone; other rows omit it.

TRBJ2-5,many,TRBV5-5,TRBD2,CASAGGPFGETQYF,TGTGCCTCCGCGGGGGGCCCGTTTGGAGAGACCCAGTACTTC
TRBJ2-5,-,TRBV29-1,-,CSVIRETQYF,TGCAGCGTTATCCGTGAGACCCAGTACTTC
TRBJ1-4,many,TRBV4-1,-,CASSQLWGRSGKEKLFF,TGCGCCAGCAGCCAACTCTGGGGGCGGTCGGGTAAAGAAAAACTGTTTTTT
TRBJ1-6,many,TRBV3-1,-,CASSQGSGQNNSPLHF,TGTGCCAGCAGCCAAGGATCGGGACAAAATAATTCACCCCTCCACTTT
TRBJ2-7,-,TRBV24-1,TRBD2,CTTSDVGREVYEQYF,TGTACCACCAGTGATGTAGGGCGGGAGGTCTACGAGCAGTACTTC
TRBJ2-1,-,TRBV7-2,-,CASKLALIGNEQFF,TGTGCCAGCAAGTTAGCCCTGATCGGAAATGAGCAGTTCTTC
TRBJ2-3,-,TRBV6-6,-,CASTVASGGDTQYF,TGTGCCAGCACCGTGGCCTCGGGTGGAGATACGCAGTATTTT
TRBJ2-7,-,TRBV6-2/TRBV6-3,TRBD2,CASSYSQSGDAYEQYF,TGTGCCAGCAGTTACTCCCAGAGCGGGGACGCCTACGAGCAGTACTTC
TRBJ1-4,many,TRBV12-3/TRBV12-4,-,CASSLDTTNEKLFF,TGTGCCAGCAGCCTTGACACAACTAATGAAAAACTGTTTTTT
TRBJ2-1,many,TRBV12-3/TRBV12-4,-,CASSLAQSSYNEQFF,TGTGCCAGCAGTTTAGCGCAGAGCTCCTACAATGAGCAGTTCTTC
TRBJ2-1,-,TRBV28,-,CASSEPDSYNEQFF,TGTGCCAGCAGTGAACCGGACAGCTACAATGAGCAGTTCTTC
TRBJ2-7,many,TRBV20-1,TRBD2,CSATGLAGANSYEQYF,TGCAGTGCCACCGGACTAGCGGGAGCAAACTCCTACGAGCAGTACTTC
TRBJ2-3,many,TRBV28,-,CASSLRRNTDTQYF,TGTGCCAGCAGTTTACGCAGAAACACAGATACGCAGTATTTT
TRBJ1-6,-,TRBV6-5,-,CASTLYNSPLHF,TGTGCCAGCACCCTTTACAATTCACCCCTCCACTTT
TRBJ2-7,many,TRBV5-1,-,CASSITGNDYEQYF,TGCGCCAGCAGCATTACAGGGAATGACTACGAGCAGTACTTC
TRBJ2-5,-,TRBV6-2/TRBV6-3,TRBD2,CASSYGLAGLSQETQYF,TGTGCCAGCAGTTACGGCCTAGCGGGTTTGTCCCAAGAGACCCAGTACTTC
TRBJ1-4,many,TRBV27,TRBD1,CASRPGDRVEKLFF,TGTGCCAGCAGGCCCGGGGACAGGGTTGAAAAACTGTTTTTT
TRBJ1-5,many,TRBV20-1,TRBD1,CSARVGTDNQPQHF,TGCAGTGCTAGAGTGGGGACAGACAATCAGCCCCAGCATTTT
TRBJ2-7,few,TRBV6-5,-,CASSYVPLSSYEQYF,TGTGCCAGCAGTTACGTTCCACTTAGCTCCTACGAGCAGTACTTC
TRBJ2-2,many,TRBV4-2,-,CASSQDPNTGELFF,TGTGCCAGCAGCCAAGACCCTAACACCGGGGAGCTGTTTTTT
TRBJ1-4,many,TRBV5-1,TRBD1,CASSVDRWDEKLFF,TGCGCCAGCAGCGTGGACAGGTGGGACGAAAAACTGTTTTTT
TRBJ2-1,-,TRBV4-1,TRBD2,CASSQELAGGYNEQFF,TGCGCCAGCAGCCAAGAACTAGCGGGAGGGTACAATGAGCAGTTCTTC
TRBJ2-2,many,TRBV7-9,-,CASSLRGMNTGELFF,TGTGCCAGCAGCTTAAGGGGAATGAACACCGGGGAGCTGTTTTTT
TRBJ2-1,few,TRBV19,TRBD2,CASSIDSRFAGVYNEQFF,TGTGCCAGTAGTATAGATTCAAGGTTTGCGGGGGTATACAATGAGCAGTTCTTC
TRBJ2-5,-,TRBV29-1,-,CSVERYRQETQYF,TGCAGCGTTGAAAGGTACAGACAAGAGACCCAGTACTTC